Listed below are T cell receptor beta chains from one sample, sequenced in a study of HIV-infected patients and healthy controls. TCRdb fed the 5' RACE reads into MiXCR, producing one record per CDR3 protein. The table shows roughly 14,000 distinct CDR3 sequences, with 5.5% to 8% occurring only once. Sequencing was carried out using blood. All receptors derive from an adult in good health. Each CDR3 is given with its conserved first and last residue. A D gene is named only where the DNA matches it firmly. A clone size is listed for some rows: how often the clone was seen (once, few, many), or a class if it is expanded.

j_call: TRBJ2-1; clone_size: medium-sized; d_call: .; v_call: TRBV7-8; cdr3_nt: TGTGCCAGCAGTCGGGGTCAAGGCCCCTCCTACAATGAGCAGTTCTTC; cdr3_aa: CASSRGQGPSYNEQFF
j_call: TRBJ2-1; clone_size: medium-sized; d_call: .; v_call: TRBV3-1; cdr3_nt: TGTGCCAGCAGCCTAAGACAGGCAATGGGCGATGAGCAGTTCTTC; cdr3_aa: CASSLRQAMGDEQFF
j_call: TRBJ2-3; clone_size: many; d_call: TRBD1; v_call: TRBV7-2; cdr3_nt: TGTGCCAGCAGGTACAGGGGGCAGGGAGAGACAGATACGCAGTATTTT; cdr3_aa: CASRYRGQGETDTQYF
j_call: TRBJ2-3; clone_size: many; d_call: .; v_call: TRBV7-2; cdr3_nt: TGTGCCAGCAGCTTAGCGAACGGAGTCCCAGATACGCAGTATTTT; cdr3_aa: CASSLANGVPDTQYF
j_call: TRBJ2-5; clone_size: many; d_call: .; v_call: TRBV2; cdr3_nt: TGTGCCAGGAGCGGCCTCGTCCAAGAGACCCAGTACTTC; cdr3_aa: CARSGLVQETQYF
j_call: TRBJ2-7; clone_size: many; d_call: .; v_call: TRBV12-3/TRBV12-4; cdr3_nt: TGTGCCAGCAGTTTGGGAGGCCCCTACGAGCAGTACTTC; cdr3_aa: CASSLGGPYEQYF
j_call: TRBJ1-1; clone_size: many; d_call: .; v_call: TRBV15; cdr3_nt: TGTGCCACCAGCAGATTCCCAGGGTCGAACACTGAAGCTTTCTTT; cdr3_aa: CATSRFPGSNTEAFF
j_call: TRBJ2-1; clone_size: many; d_call: .; v_call: TRBV24-1; cdr3_nt: TGTGCCACCAGTGAGACGAGGAATGAGCAGTTCTTC; cdr3_aa: CATSETRNEQFF
j_call: TRBJ1-5; clone_size: medium-sized; d_call: .; v_call: TRBV7-2; cdr3_nt: TGTGCCAGCAGCTTAGCGCCCGATCAGCCCCAGCATTTT; cdr3_aa: CASSLAPDQPQHF
j_call: TRBJ2-1; clone_size: many; d_call: TRBD2; v_call: TRBV19; cdr3_nt: TGTGCCAGTAGTATAGATAGCGGGAGGTTTTACAATGAGCAGTTCTTC; cdr3_aa: CASSIDSGRFYNEQFF
j_call: TRBJ1-3; clone_size: medium-sized; d_call: .; v_call: TRBV9; cdr3_nt: TGTGCCAGCAGCACCAATACAGGTCCCATCGTCTCTGGAAACACCATATATTTT; cdr3_aa: CASSTNTGPIVSGNTIYF
j_call: TRBJ1-2; clone_size: .; d_call: TRBD1; v_call: TRBV3-1; cdr3_nt: TGTGCCAGCAGCCCGGGACAGGGGGCCTATGGCTACACCTTC; cdr3_aa: CASSPGQGAYGYTF
j_call: TRBJ1-5; clone_size: many; d_call: .; v_call: TRBV3-2; cdr3_nt: TGTGCCAGCAGCCACGACAGGGACGATAGCAATCAGCCCCAGCATTTT; cdr3_aa: CASSHDRDDSNQPQHF
j_call: TRBJ2-7; clone_size: .; d_call: .; v_call: TRBV12-3/TRBV12-4; cdr3_nt: TGTGCCAGCAGTTTTTGGCAGCGAGGGTACGAGCAGTACTTC; cdr3_aa: CASSFWQRGYEQYF
j_call: TRBJ1-4; clone_size: many; d_call: .; v_call: TRBV13; cdr3_nt: TGTGCCAGCAGCTTATCCCGTGGCGGATTTATGTTTTTT; cdr3_aa: CASSLSRGGFMFF
j_call: TRBJ1-1; clone_size: many; d_call: TRBD1; v_call: TRBV6-5; cdr3_nt: TGTGCCAGCAGGCCGACAGGGTTTCTCACTGAAGCTTTCTTT; cdr3_aa: CASRPTGFLTEAFF
j_call: TRBJ2-3; clone_size: many; d_call: TRBD2; v_call: TRBV20-1; cdr3_nt: TGCAGTGCTAGAGGCAGTACTAGCGGGAGAACTAGCACAGATACGCAGTATTTT; cdr3_aa: CSARGSTSGRTSTDTQYF
j_call: TRBJ2-5; clone_size: medium-sized; d_call: .; v_call: TRBV20-1; cdr3_nt: TGCAGTGCTAGAGACGGCAGTCTGGGCCAAGAGACCCAGTACTTC; cdr3_aa: CSARDGSLGQETQYF
j_call: TRBJ2-3; clone_size: .; d_call: TRBD2; v_call: TRBV5-1; cdr3_nt: TGCGCCAGCAGCCCCGGACTAGCGGGGGGTACAGATACGCAGTATTTT; cdr3_aa: CASSPGLAGGTDTQYF
j_call: TRBJ2-7; clone_size: many; d_call: TRBD1; v_call: TRBV19; cdr3_nt: TGTGCCAGTAGTCTCGCCGGGACAGGGCCCTACGAGCAGTACTTC; cdr3_aa: CASSLAGTGPYEQYF
j_call: TRBJ2-1; clone_size: many; d_call: TRBD2; v_call: TRBV20-1; cdr3_nt: TGCAGTGCTAGGGGCGGACTAGCGGGGGCCCTCAGCTCCTACAATGAGCAGTTCTTC; cdr3_aa: CSARGGLAGALSSYNEQFF
j_call: TRBJ2-6; clone_size: .; d_call: .; v_call: TRBV7-3; cdr3_nt: TGTGCCAGCAGCTTAATGGGGGCTGGGGCCAACGTCCTGACTTTC; cdr3_aa: CASSLMGAGANVLTF
j_call: TRBJ1-4; clone_size: many; d_call: .; v_call: TRBV7-9; cdr3_nt: TGTGCCAGCAGCAAAAACACGGGGCGGGAGTATGAAAAACTGTTTTTT; cdr3_aa: CASSKNTGREYEKLFF
j_call: TRBJ1-1; clone_size: many; d_call: .; v_call: TRBV12-3/TRBV12-4; cdr3_nt: TGTGCCAGCACTCCAACCAGGGGAACTGAAGCTTTCTTT; cdr3_aa: CASTPTRGTEAFF
j_call: TRBJ1-1; clone_size: many; d_call: .; v_call: TRBV28; cdr3_nt: TGTGCCAGCAGTCTTCCCGGACTTTTACTGAACACTGAAGCTTTCTTT; cdr3_aa: CASSLPGLLLNTEAFF
j_call: TRBJ1-1; clone_size: many; d_call: TRBD1; v_call: TRBV28; cdr3_nt: TGTGCCAGCAGGGGGACAGGGACGAACACTGAAGCTTTCTTT; cdr3_aa: CASRGTGTNTEAFF
j_call: TRBJ2-7; clone_size: many; d_call: .; v_call: TRBV28; cdr3_nt: TGTGCCAGCAGTTCCGGGACCGCGTGGGAGCAGTACTTC; cdr3_aa: CASSSGTAWEQYF
j_call: TRBJ1-1; clone_size: many; d_call: .; v_call: TRBV7-9; cdr3_nt: TGTGCCAGCAGCTTACGGGGGACGACTGAAGCTTTCTTT; cdr3_aa: CASSLRGTTEAFF
j_call: TRBJ2-1; clone_size: many; d_call: TRBD2; v_call: TRBV7-7; cdr3_nt: TGTGCTAGCAGCTTAGTGAGCGGGAGTACAAATGAGCAGTTCTTC; cdr3_aa: CASSLVSGSTNEQFF
j_call: TRBJ2-1; clone_size: .; d_call: .; v_call: TRBV7-8; cdr3_nt: TGTGCCAGCAGCTTAGTTGGACCGAACGTCTACAATGAGCAGTTCTTC; cdr3_aa: CASSLVGPNVYNEQFF
j_call: TRBJ1-2; clone_size: many; d_call: TRBD1; v_call: TRBV20-1; cdr3_nt: TGCAGTGCGAGACCCGGGACAGCCCCTAACTATGGCTACACCTTC; cdr3_aa: CSARPGTAPNYGYTF
j_call: TRBJ1-2; clone_size: many; d_call: .; v_call: TRBV10-2; cdr3_nt: TGCGCCAGCAGTGAGTCGACTATAGGGGTGGAAGGCTACACCTTC; cdr3_aa: CASSESTIGVEGYTF
j_call: TRBJ2-5; clone_size: many; d_call: .; v_call: TRBV5-6; cdr3_nt: TGTGCCAGCAGCTTACCGGGTCGGGAGACCCAGTACTTC; cdr3_aa: CASSLPGRETQYF
j_call: TRBJ2-1; clone_size: many; d_call: TRBD1; v_call: TRBV18; cdr3_nt: TGTGCCAGCTCGCCCGGACAGGGGGTCGGTGAGCAGTTCTTC; cdr3_aa: CASSPGQGVGEQFF
j_call: TRBJ1-1; clone_size: many; d_call: .; v_call: TRBV19; cdr3_nt: TGTGCCAGTACCAGGGGGAACACTGAAGCTTTCTTT; cdr3_aa: CASTRGNTEAFF
j_call: TRBJ2-1; clone_size: many; d_call: .; v_call: TRBV29-1; cdr3_nt: TGCAGCGTCGAGTATGGGTCCGTCTCCTACAATGAGCAGTTCTTC; cdr3_aa: CSVEYGSVSYNEQFF
j_call: TRBJ2-3; clone_size: many; d_call: .; v_call: TRBV30; cdr3_nt: TGTGCCTGGAGAAACGGGCAGGCCCTACTCACAGATACGCAGTATTTT; cdr3_aa: CAWRNGQALLTDTQYF
j_call: TRBJ2-1; clone_size: .; d_call: TRBD2; v_call: TRBV4-2; cdr3_nt: TGTGCCAGCAGCCAAAATTCTGCGGGGGGTTCCTACAATGAGCAGTTCTTC; cdr3_aa: CASSQNSAGGSYNEQFF